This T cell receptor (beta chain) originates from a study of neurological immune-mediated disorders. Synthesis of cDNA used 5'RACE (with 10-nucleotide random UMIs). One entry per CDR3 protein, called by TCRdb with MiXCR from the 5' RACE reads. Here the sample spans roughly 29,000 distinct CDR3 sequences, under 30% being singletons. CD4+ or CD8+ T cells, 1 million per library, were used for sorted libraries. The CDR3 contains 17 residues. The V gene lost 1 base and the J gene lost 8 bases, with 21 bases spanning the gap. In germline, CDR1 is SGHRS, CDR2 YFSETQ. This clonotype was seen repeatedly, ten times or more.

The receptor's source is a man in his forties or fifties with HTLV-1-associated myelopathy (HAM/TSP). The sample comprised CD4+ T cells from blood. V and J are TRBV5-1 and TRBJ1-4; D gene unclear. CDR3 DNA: TGCGCCAGCAGCTTGCCAGAGAGGCCCCGGGAATCCGAAAAACTGTTTTTT. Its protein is CASSLPERPRESEKLFF.